The 19 T cell receptor beta chains in this list originate from one sample, sequenced in a study of T cells in Graves' hyperthyroidism and ophthalmopathy (dated by TCRdb to between 2018 and 2021). The library came from multiplex PCR. The sample was run on an Illumina HiSeq 2000. The TCR beta CDR3 regions were amplified from RNA transcripts. The TCR CDR3 was subjected to a first round of RT-PCR using the HTBI primer set and the Qiagen OneStep RT-PCR kit. TCRdb ran its own pipeline on the public reads, namely fastp trimming at Q25 and MiXCR clone calling, and kept in-frame beta chains. Rows matching on CDR3 protein sequence are summarized as one entry with the most common DNA and genes. The sample table holds 300,000 to 450,000 distinct CDR3 sequences, of which around 25% were seen once. 73% of the sample comes from the top ten. Sequenced material: blood. The receptors derive from a man between 45 and 60 years old with Graves' hyperthyroidism.

The rearrangement joins TRBV24-1 to TRBJ1-2; TRBD1 agrees at 7 bases. J was trimmed by 2 bases and V by 7 bases; bases with no gene match: 3. The CDR3 totals 13 residues. Looked up from germline, CDR1 is KGHDR and CDR2 is SFDVKD. DNA for the CDR3: TGTGCCACCAGCCTACAGGGGAACTATGGCTACACCTTC. Translation gives CATSLQGNYGYTF.

DNA for the CDR3: TGTGCCAGCAGTGAATTGGGGGGGACTGAAGCTTTCTTT. It encodes CASSELGGTEAFF. The rearrangement uses TRBV6-1 and TRBJ1-1, with D perhaps TRBD1 (5 bases). V was shortened by 2 bases and J by 5 bases, with 9 bases between the two germline ends. The CDR3 extends over 13 amino acids. From germline, CDR1 is MNHNS and CDR2 SASEGT.

The V call is TRBV11-3, the J call TRBJ2-3; D unresolved. With 5 bases removed from V and 6 bases from J, the gap between germline ends came to 15 bases. Germline CDR1 SGHNT, CDR2 YENEEA. The CDR3 runs 14 residues. The CDR3 region has the DNA TGTGCCAGCAGCCAAAAGACCCAGATGGATACGCAGTATTTT. It is translated as CASSQKTQMDTQYF.

The V and J genes are TRBV6-1 and TRBJ1-2; D perhaps matches TRBD1 (5 bases). The ends were cut back, 5 bases at V and 4 bases at J, with 14 bases in the middle. The CDR3 spans 14 residues. The germline gives CDR1 MNHNS, CDR2 SASEGT. CDR3 coding DNA: TGTGCCAGCAGTTTAAGTGGGACCCCCTATGGCTACACCTTC. Its protein is CASSLSGTPYGYTF.

This clonotype appeared a few times. V gene TRBV20-1 combines with J gene TRBJ2-1, with TRBD2 matching over 14 bases. The ends lost 0 bases at V and 4 bases at J; junction bases unmatched: 5. Germline CDR1 reads DFQATT; CDR2 reads SNEGSKA (reference sequence). This CDR3 is 17 amino acids long. CDR3 in DNA: TGCAGTGCTAGAGACGTGGGACTAGCGGGAGTTTACAATGAGCAGTTCTTC. Its protein is CSARDVGLAGVYNEQFF.

The chain recombines TRBV6-6 with TRBJ2-5; tentatively, D is TRBD2 (6 bases). The germline CDR1 and CDR2 sequences are MNHNY and SVGAGI (reference sequence). The V end lost 0 bases, the J end lost 4 bases, and 6 bases lay between the germline ends. The CDR3 covers 13 residues. In DNA form, the CDR3 reads TGTGCCAGCAGTTACTCGGGACTAGAGACCCAGTACTTC. This encodes CASSYSGLETQYF.

This clonotype showed up just once. The CDR3: CASRGLTGELYGYTF. Here the CDR3 DNA reads TGCGCCAGCCGGGGACTGACAGGGGAACTCTATGGCTACACCTTC. The V gene is TRBV5-1, the J gene TRBJ1-2, with 8 bases identical to TRBD1. Germline CDR1 reads SGHRS; CDR2 reads YFSETQ. This CDR3 region has 15 residues. With 7 bases clipped from V and 4 bases from J, the junction kept 12 bases outside the gene matches.

This clonotype was observed at least ten times. The chain links TRBV3-1 to TRBJ2-1, with 14 bases identical to TRBD2. Germline-derived CDR1 and CDR2 are LGHDT and YNNKEL (reference sequence). J lost 5 bases, V lost 5 bases, and 2 bases had no gene match. The CDR3 consists of 15 residues. CDR3 coding DNA: TGTGCCAGCAGCGGGACTAGCGGGAGCGACAATGAGCAGTTCTTC. It is translated as CASSGTSGSDNEQFF.

V gene TRBV20-1 combines with J gene TRBJ2-3, with 8 positions matching TRBD1. CDR1 DFQATT and CDR2 SNEGSKA come from the germline V gene (reference sequence). J gave up 6 bases and V 5 bases, and 10 bases lay outside the gene matches. The CDR3 is made up of 14 amino acids. The CDR3 nucleotides are TGCAGTGCTGCCGGACAGGGAGACGTGGATACGCAGTATTTT. This sequence encodes CSAAGQGDVDTQYF.

The chain joins TRBV28 to TRBJ1-3, with D hard to call. Trimming took 3 bases from V and 1 from J, leaving 13 bases between them. CDR3 size: 16 residues. Germline V lookup: CDR1 MDHEN, CDR2 SYDVKM. The CDR3 spells CASSLSGSGSGNTIYF. As DNA, the CDR3 is TGTGCCAGCAGTTTGTCCGGGAGTGGGTCTGGAAACACCATATATTTT.

This chain connects TRBV20-1 to TRBJ2-1, with D possibly being TRBD2 (5 bases). V dropped 6 bases and J dropped 7 bases, with 13 bases sitting between them. The germline V gene has CDR1 DFQATT and CDR2 SNEGSKA (reference sequence). This CDR3 region has 12 residues. The CDR3 protein is CSAALAWNEQFF. DNA for the CDR3: TGCAGTGCGGCTTTAGCGTGGAATGAGCAGTTCTTC.

The chain has TRBV29-1 and TRBJ2-1, with TRBD2 identical over 8 bases. The length of the CDR3 is 14 residues. Germline V gene lookup returns CDR1 SQVTM and CDR2 ANQGSEA. With 3 bases clipped from V and 5 bases from J, the junction kept 6 bases outside the gene matches. CDR3 in amino acids: CSVDTLAEDNEQFF. CDR3 sequence (DNA): TGCAGCGTTGATACACTAGCGGAGGACAATGAGCAGTTCTTC.

This clonotype was picked up a small number of times. This rearrangement joins TRBV12-3 or TRBV12-4 to TRBJ2-1; TRBD2 matches 7 bases. The junction had 12 bases not matched to a gene; V was cut back by 5 bases and J by 8 bases. The CDR3 extends over 15 amino acids. CDR3 residues: CASSTLQRGGDEQFF. The CDR3 bases are TGTGCCAGCAGTACGCTGCAGCGGGGCGGGGATGAGCAGTTCTTC.

The chain uses TRBV6-1 and TRBJ2-2, with TRBD1 matching over 8 bases. The V and J ends lost 8 bases and 5 bases, in that order; junction bases with no gene match: 4. The CDR3 extends over 13 amino acids. The germline gives CDR1 MNHNS, CDR2 SASEGT. CDR3 DNA sequence: TGTGCCAGCCGGACAGGGAGTACCGGGGAGCTGTTTTTT. As protein: CASRTGSTGELFF.

On this clonotype: A much larger clone lies one base from this, so it may be a read error. Since no conserved phenylalanine or tryptophan closes the CDR3, a read error is the likely cause. This chain links TRBV3-1 with TRBJ2-1; 8 bases align to TRBD2. The CDR3 totals 18 residues. CDR1 is LGHDT and CDR2 is YNNKEL in the germline V gene (reference sequence). V gave up 0 bases and J gave up 0 bases; unmatched junction bases: 7. The CDR3, as DNA: TGTGCCAGCAGCCAAGATGCATCCGGGAGGGTCTCCTACAATGAGCAGTTCCTC. This sequence encodes CASSQDASGRVSYNEQFL.

This clonotype has more than one count but fewer than ten. The chain employs TRBV18 and TRBJ1-1; tentative D call: TRBD1 (5 bases). The germline V gene has CDR1 KGHSH and CDR2 LQKENI. Trimming stripped 0 bases from V and 0 bases from J, with 14 bases between. CDR3 length: 17 residues. CDR3 sequence: CASSPPDSPGLNTEAFF. The CDR3 nucleotides are TGTGCCAGCTCACCACCCGACAGCCCCGGTTTGAACACTGAAGCTTTCTTT.

In this sample, this clonotype turned up a few times. V and J are TRBV27 and TRBJ1-5; maybe TRBD1 (5 bases). The CDR3 is 14 residues long. V lost 0 bases, J lost 5 bases, and 8 bases lay in between. Germline V gene data show CDR1 as MNHEY and CDR2 as SMNVEV (reference sequence). This CDR3 is CASSLSGVDQPQHF. The CDR3 DNA reads TGTGCCAGCAGTTTATCAGGGGTGGATCAGCCCCAGCATTTT.

This chain connects TRBV6-5 to TRBJ1-1; D gene unclear. The CDR3 consists of 14 residues. The V gene lost 2 bases and the J gene lost 2 bases, with 9 bases spanning the gap. Germline CDR1 reads MNHEY; CDR2 reads SVGAGI. The CDR3 nucleotides are TGTGCCAGCAGTTACGCAACAGCTAACACTGAAGCTTTCTTT. Translation: CASSYATANTEAFF.

The sample holds one count of this clonotype. The rearrangement joins TRBV20-1 to TRBJ2-5; 7 positions match TRBD1. The CDR3 loop spans 13 amino acids. Trimming removed 5 bases from V and 5 bases from J; junction bases left unmatched: 8. The germline gives CDR1 DFQATT, CDR2 SNEGSKA (reference sequence). The CDR3 coding sequence is TGCAGTGCTCAGCAGGGACAGAGGGAGACCCAGTACTTC. This encodes CSAQQGQRETQYF.